What follows are 32 T cell receptor beta chains derived from one specimen sequenced in a study of shared clonotypes between healthy human individuals. The repertoire was sequenced with immunoSEQ multiplex PCR; TCRdb's copy has only in-frame clones and lacks some. This table holds roughly 1,000,000 clones, about 80% found once. Sequences were obtained from memory CD4+ T cells from PBMCs. Noted subset: CD45RA-negative fraction. The receptors shown here come from a man aged 18 to 29 in good health. Some clones in this sample may be carry-over from other donors' samples.

This chain links TRBV9 with TRBJ1-2; D perhaps matches TRBD1 (5 bases). CDR1 and CDR2 (germline): SGDLS, YYNGEE. The CDR3 consists of 13 residues. The germline V and J ends were trimmed by 2 bases and 3 bases, with 8 bases remaining between them. DNA for the CDR3: TGTGCCAGCAGCGTTCGGGACTACTATGGCTACACCTTC. Its protein is CASSVRDYYGYTF. The full variable domain, its missing parts supplied by reference TRBV9 and TRBJ1-2, is DSGVTQTPKHLITATGQRVTLRCSPRSGDLSVYWYQQSLDQGLQFLIQYYNGEERAKGNILERFSAQQFPDLHSELNLSSLELGDSALYFCASSVRDYYGYTFGSGTRLTVV.

The gene calls are TRBV18 and TRBJ2-7; the D gene is possibly TRBD2 (6 bases). This CDR3 has 15 amino acids. Between the trimmed V and J ends, which lost 2 bases and 7 bases, there was a span of 18 bases. CDR1 and CDR2 from the germline V gene are KGHSH and LQKENI. CDR3 sequence reads: CASSPTRVSAGEQYF. CDR3 DNA sequence: TGTGCCAGCTCACCAACGAGGGTTTCGGCGGGAGAGCAGTACTTC.

The chain combines TRBV5-1 with TRBJ2-7, with 11 nucleotides matching TRBD2. Germline loops: CDR1 SGHRS, CDR2 YFSETQ. V was clipped by 5 bases and J by 0 bases; unmatched bases: 4. This CDR3 region has 15 residues. CDR3 nucleotides: TGCGCCAGCAGAACCGGGACTAGCGGCTCCTACGAGCAGTACTTC. It is translated as CASRTGTSGSYEQYF.

The chain has TRBV5-1 and TRBJ2-7; maybe TRBD1 (5 bases). The CDR3 consists of 14 residues. CDR1 is SGHRS and CDR2 is YFSETQ in the germline V gene. The ends were cut back, 5 bases at V and 6 bases at J, with 18 bases in the middle. Here the CDR3 reads CASSRDRQGSEQYF. For the CDR3, the DNA is TGCGCCAGCAGTCGTGATAGGCAGGGAAGCGAGCAGTACTTC.

The genes are TRBV2 and TRBJ1-1; D is uncertain. The CDR3 has 14 amino acids. V lost 0 bases to trimming and J lost 3 bases, with 8 bases between them. Looked up from germline, CDR1 is SNHLY and CDR2 is FYNNEI. For the CDR3, the DNA is TGTGCCAGCAGTGAAGCTGGACCTGACACTGAAGCTTTCTTT. It translates to CASSEAGPDTEAFF.

The rearrangement joins TRBV7-8 to TRBJ2-7, with 9 bases identical to TRBD1. The J segment lost 4 bases and the V segment lost 5 bases, leaving 12 bases of the junction unmatched. The CDR3 is 16 residues long. Germline V CDR1 and CDR2: SGHVS, FQNEAQ. This CDR3 reads CASSARATGGGYEQYF. CDR3 in DNA: TGTGCCAGCAGCGCCCGCGCCACAGGGGGCGGTTACGAGCAGTACTTC.

In regard to this clone: With a far larger clone one base away, a read error is the likely cause. This sequence joins TRBV6-1 and TRBJ2-7; D remains unclear. V shed 5 bases and J shed 4 bases, with 15 bases lying between them. This CDR3 has 14 residues. Germline CDR1 reads MNHNS; CDR2 reads SASEGT. The DNA for the CDR3 is TGTGCCAGCAGTATAAGGGCGAGAGTTTACGAGCAGTACTTC. Its translation is CASSIRARVYEQYF.

The chain recombines TRBV6-1 with TRBJ1-1; D not certain. The V gene lost 7 bases and the J gene lost 1 base, with 7 bases spanning the gap. Germline assignment: CDR1 MNHNS and CDR2 SASEGT. The CDR3 loop spans 12 amino acids. The CDR3 spells CASNPRNTEAFF. The CDR3 region has the DNA TGTGCCAGCAACCCCCGGAACACTGAAGCTTTCTTT.

The genes are TRBV5-1 and TRBJ2-3, with 10 nucleotides matching TRBD2. From germline, CDR1 is SGHRS and CDR2 YFSETQ. CDR3 length: 15 residues. The V segment lost 5 bases and the J segment 5 bases; nucleotides outside the gene matches: 8. CDR3 sequence reads: CASSSSGGGKDTQYF. Here the CDR3 DNA reads TGCGCCAGCAGTTCTAGCGGGGGCGGAAAAGATACGCAGTATTTT.

V and J are TRBV2 and TRBJ2-1, with TRBD1 matching 10 bases. The ends lost 6 bases at V and 2 bases at J; junction bases unmatched: 4. Germline CDR1 reads SNHLY; CDR2 reads FYNNEI. The CDR3 is 15 amino acids. The CDR3 here is CASRPGTGAYNEQFF. The CDR3 DNA reads TGTGCCAGCAGACCCGGGACAGGGGCCTACAATGAGCAGTTCTTC. Full variable domain (remainder filled in from reference TRBV2 and TRBJ2-1): EPEVTQTPSHQVTQMGQEVILRCVPISNHLYFYWYRQILGQKVEFLVSFYNNEISEKSEIFDDQFSVERPDGSNFTLKIRSTKLEDSAMYFCASRPGTGAYNEQFFGPGTRLTVL.

This clone was detected a few times. The chain has TRBV18 and TRBJ1-2, with TRBD1 matching 8 bases. Germline CDR1 reads KGHSH; CDR2 reads LQKENI. The CDR3 sequence is 16 residues long. Trimming removed 2 bases from V and 0 bases from J; junction bases left unmatched: 5. CDR3 in amino acids: CASSPTGQAANYGYTF. In DNA, the CDR3 is TGTGCCAGCTCACCAACGGGACAGGCAGCTAACTATGGCTACACCTTC.

The gene calls are TRBV5-1 and TRBJ2-7; 9 positions match TRBD1. The CDR3 extends over 15 amino acids. Germline V gene data show CDR1 as SGHRS and CDR2 as YFSETQ. Trimming cost V 3 bases and J 4 bases; bases outside gene matches: 8. The CDR3 nucleotides read TGCGCCAGCAGCTCAGGGACAGGGTGGGAATACGAGCAGTACTTC. Amino acids: CASSSGTGWEYEQYF.

This rearrangement joins TRBV25-1 to TRBJ2-7; TRBD2 might be the D (6 bases). CDR1 and CDR2 (germline): MGHDK, SYGVNS. V lost 9 bases, J lost 5 bases, and 14 bases lay in between. CDR3 length: 12 amino acids. CDR3 loop: CASTSPSHEQYF. In DNA form, the CDR3 reads TGTGCCAGTACTAGCCCCAGCCACGAGCAGTACTTC.

The chain couples TRBV25-1 to TRBJ2-3; 9 bases align to TRBD1. In germline, CDR1 is MGHDK, CDR2 SYGVNS. J was trimmed by 1 base and V by 4 bases; bases with no gene match: 6. This CDR3 contains 16 residues. As DNA, the CDR3 is TGTGCCAGCAGTGGCCTTTGGACAGGGGGCACAGATACGCAGTATTTT. This codes for CASSGLWTGGTDTQYF.

Of note for this clone: This CDR3 is also generated by other DNA sequences in the sample. The V call is TRBV6-6, the J call TRBJ1-2; D is ambiguous. The length of the CDR3 is 12 residues. Trimming shortened V by 2 bases and J by 1 base, and 2 bases separated the two germline ends. CDR1 is MNHNY and CDR2 is SVGAGI in the germline V gene (reference sequence). CDR3 sequence (DNA): TGTGCCAGCAGTTACGTTAACTATGGCTACACCTTC. Translating it yields CASSYVNYGYTF.

The count of this clone is one. The same CDR3 can be traced to other DNA sequences in this sample. The rearrangement uses TRBV5-1 and TRBJ2-5; maybe TRBD1 (6 bases). Looked up from germline, CDR1 is SGHRS and CDR2 is YFSETQ. V lost 4 bases and J lost 2, with 9 bases in between. The CDR3 runs to 13 residues. In DNA, the CDR3 is TGCGCCAGCAGCCCAGGACAGCAAGAGACCCAGTACTTC. Amino acids: CASSPGQQETQYF.

The rearrangement joins TRBV7-2 to TRBJ2-3; maybe TRBD2 (6 bases). Germline V lookup: CDR1 SGHTA, CDR2 FQGNSA. V was trimmed by 5 bases and J by 3 bases, leaving 15 bases between them. The CDR3 runs to 15 residues. The CDR3 sequence is CASSPGPGETDTQYF. In DNA form, the CDR3 reads TGTGCCAGCAGCCCCGGTCCGGGAGAGACAGATACGCAGTATTTT.

This chain joins TRBV29-1 and TRBJ2-7; D gene unclear. The germline gives CDR1 SQVTM, CDR2 ANQGSEA. CDR3 length equals 12 residues. Trimming pared 7 bases from V and 4 bases from J, leaving 14 bases between. This CDR3 reads CSAAAHGYEQYF. DNA for the CDR3: TGCAGCGCTGCGGCCCACGGTTACGAGCAGTACTTC.

The chain links TRBV20-1 to TRBJ1-4; D uncertain. The CDR3 has 11 amino acids. From germline, CDR1 is DFQATT and CDR2 SNEGSKA (reference sequence). Trimming cost V 3 bases and J 7 bases, with 6 bases left between them. The CDR3 protein is CSASGGEKLFF. CDR3 sequence (DNA): TGCAGTGCTAGCGGAGGTGAAAAACTGTTTTTT.

The V call is TRBV28, the J call TRBJ1-3; D not certain. The CDR3 has 14 amino acids. Germline values: CDR1 MDHEN, CDR2 SYDVKM. The germline V and J ends were trimmed by 8 bases and 2 bases, with 13 bases remaining between them. The CDR3: CASGGFVPGNTIYF. The CDR3, as DNA: TGTGCCAGCGGTGGGTTTGTTCCTGGAAACACCATATATTTT. Full variable domain (rest looked up from reference TRBV28 and TRBJ1-3): DVKVTQSSRYLVKRTGEKVFLECVQDMDHENMFWYRQDPGLGLRLIYFSYDVKMKEKGDIPEGYSVSREKKERFSLILESASTNQTSMYLCASGGFVPGNTIYFGEGSWLTVV.

The chain links TRBV19 to TRBJ2-2; 10 bases are shared with TRBD2. CDR1 and CDR2 from the germline V gene are LNHDA and SQIVND (reference sequence). The ends lost 8 bases at V and 4 bases at J; junction bases unmatched: 4. The CDR3 is 14 residues long. The CDR3 coding sequence is TGTGCCAGTCGGACTAGCGGTTCCACCGGGGAGCTGTTTTTT. This encodes CASRTSGSTGELFF.

The CDR3 DNA is TGTGCCATCAGCCGGGGCGGGGGTAATGAAAAACTGTTTTTT. Its translation is CAISRGGGNEKLFF. V gene TRBV10-3 combines with J gene TRBJ1-4, with TRBD1 as a possible D gene (5 bases). The CDR3 runs to 14 residues. From germline, CDR1 is ENHRY and CDR2 SYGVKD. Trimming shortened V by 6 bases and J by 4 bases, and 12 bases separated the two germline ends.

The V gene is TRBV6-5, the J gene TRBJ1-1, with D maybe TRBD1 (5 bases). This CDR3 region has 14 residues. Germline CDR1 and CDR2: MNHEY and SVGAGI. V shed 5 bases and J shed 1 base, with 11 bases lying between them. The CDR3 DNA follows: TGTGCCAGCAGTCAGGGACTCCGGAACACTGAAGCTTTCTTT. Translated, it gives CASSQGLRNTEAFF.

The chain combines TRBV9 with TRBJ2-5; D is possibly TRBD1 (6 bases). V shed 2 bases and J shed 4 bases, with 18 bases lying between them. The germline V gene encodes CDR1 SGDLS and CDR2 YYNGEE. The CDR3 consists of 16 residues. The CDR3 DNA follows: TGTGCCAGCAGCGTCGTTTCTCTACAGGGCGGAGAGACCCAGTACTTC. Encoded protein: CASSVVSLQGGETQYF.

This clone appeared a few times. The gene calls are TRBV5-1 and TRBJ2-6; unclear D gene. Germline-derived CDR1 and CDR2 are SGHRS and YFSETQ. V shed 4 bases and J shed 7 bases, with 12 bases lying between them. This CDR3 spans 14 amino acids. The CDR3 DNA reads as TGCGCCAGCAGCGCGGAAAGACGAGCCAACGTCCTGACTTTC. Translated, it gives CASSAERRANVLTF.

This clone was seen a handful of times. A much larger clone lies one base from this, so it may be a read error. The V call is TRBV11-2, the J call TRBJ2-5; unclear D gene. Germline CDR1 SGHAT, CDR2 FQNNGV. Between the trimmed V and J ends, which lost 5 bases and 5 bases, there was a span of 12 bases. CDR3 size: 13 residues. CDR3 sequence: CASSPGRVETQYF. The DNA for the CDR3 is TGTGCCAGCAGCCCCGGGCGAGTGGAGACCCAGTACTTC. The entire variable domain, with the rest obtained from reference TRBV11-2 and TRBJ2-5, is as follows: EAGVAQSPRYKIIEKRQSVAFWCNPISGHATLYWYQQILGQGPKLLIQFQNNGVVDDSQLPKDRFSAERLKGVDSTLKIQPAKLEDSAVYLCASSPGRVETQYFGPGTRLLVL.

V gene TRBV6-1 combines with J gene TRBJ2-7; D possibly corresponds to TRBD1 (5 bases). The CDR3 is made up of 15 amino acids. The V end was cut by 5 bases, the J end by 3 bases, with 17 bases between. The germline V gene has CDR1 MNHNS and CDR2 SASEGT. The CDR3 spells CASSRLWTSDYEQYF. The DNA of the CDR3 is TGTGCCAGCAGTCGACTCTGGACAAGCGACTACGAGCAGTACTTC.

This clone turned up a few times. The rearrangement uses TRBV6-5 and TRBJ2-1; a weak D match, TRBD1 (6 bases). Germline V gene data show CDR1 as MNHEY and CDR2 as SVGAGI. This CDR3 contains 16 residues. The V and J ends lost 2 bases and 4 bases respectively, with 15 bases between them. CDR3 in DNA: TGTGCCAGCAGTTACCTAGCCGGGACACTATACAATGAGCAGTTCTTC. Encoded protein: CASSYLAGTLYNEQFF.

This clone was observed a handful of times. This chain uses TRBV10-3 with TRBJ2-1, with TRBD2 matching 8 bases. V was clipped by 1 base and J by 7 bases; unmatched bases: 3. CDR1 and CDR2 from the germline V gene are ENHRY and SYGVKD. This CDR3 region has 14 residues. The CDR3 loop reads CAISELASGNEQFF. CDR3 nucleotides: TGTGCCATCAGTGAGTTGGCTAGCGGGAATGAGCAGTTCTTC.

A word on this clone: This could be a read error, since a much larger clone is one nucleotide away. Since no conserved phenylalanine or tryptophan closes the CDR3, a read error is the likely cause. This chain links TRBV5-1 with TRBJ2-2, with 8 bases fitting TRBD2. The ends lost 4 bases at V and 5 bases at J; junction bases unmatched: 10. This CDR3 region has 16 residues. Germline CDR1 SGHRS, CDR2 YFSETQ. The CDR3 spells CASSTGSGRGTGELFL. As DNA, the CDR3 is TGCGCCAGCAGCACGGGGAGCGGGAGAGGGACCGGGGAGCTGTTTCTT.

V usage is TRBV4-3 and J usage is TRBJ2-3; TRBD2 agrees at 7 bases. Trimming removed 0 bases from V and 1 base from J; junction bases left unmatched: 7. The CDR3 has 17 residues. Germline lookup yields CDR1 LGHNA and CDR2 YSLEER. CDR3 protein: CASSQDGGSIGTDTQYF. In nucleotides, the CDR3 is TGCGCCAGCAGCCAAGACGGCGGGAGTATAGGCACAGATACGCAGTATTTT.

The chain joins TRBV27 to TRBJ1-5, with a tentative D call TRBD1 (5 bases). The CDR3 has 14 residues. The ends were cut back, 3 bases at V and 7 bases at J, with 13 bases in the middle. Germline assignment: CDR1 MNHEY and CDR2 SMNVEV (reference sequence). CDR3 sequence: CASSFWESGQPQHF. The CDR3, as DNA: TGTGCCAGCAGTTTTTGGGAATCAGGGCAGCCCCAGCATTTT.